This T cell receptor beta chain emerged from a study of blood T cells in healthy people across ages. Study in general: Roughly one uniquely barcoded beta molecule per two T cells was captured.

The study, taken as a whole, reports: Correlation between TCR beta diversity and naive T cell percentage was strong. Changes in expanded clonotypes were possibly confounded, as the CMV status of donors was unknown.

A second PCR, run for roughly 7 to 12 cycles, used a sample-barcoded 5' primer plus a J-beta primer mix. Each of the cDNA molecules was tagged by a template-switch adaptor with 12 random nucleotides. Each CDR3 protein gets one entry after TCRdb re-called the 5' RACE reads with MiXCR. The table includes about a million distinct CDR3 sequences, around two fifths detected once. A few counts support this clonotype. Antigen: not known. V was pared by 8 bases and J by 6 bases, with 1 base of the junction left unmatched. This CDR3 is built from 11 residues. CDR1 and CDR2 (germline): MNHEY, SVGEGT. This receptor was identified in a man aged 18-30 years in good health. The chain has TRBV6-2 or TRBV6-3 and TRBJ1-2, with 9 bases aligning to TRBD1. The sequenced material came from blood. The DNA for the CDR3 is TGTGCCAGCGGACAGGGGAATGGCTACACCTTC. Encoded protein: CASGQGNGYTF.